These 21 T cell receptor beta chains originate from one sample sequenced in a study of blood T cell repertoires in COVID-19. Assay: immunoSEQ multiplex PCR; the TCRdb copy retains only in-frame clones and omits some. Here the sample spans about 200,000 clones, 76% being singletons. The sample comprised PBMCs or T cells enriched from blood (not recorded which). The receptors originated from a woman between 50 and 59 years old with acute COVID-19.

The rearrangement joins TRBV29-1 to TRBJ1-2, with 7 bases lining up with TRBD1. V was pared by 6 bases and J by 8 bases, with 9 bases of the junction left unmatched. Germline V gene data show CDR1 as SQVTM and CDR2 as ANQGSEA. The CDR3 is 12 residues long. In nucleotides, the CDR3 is TGCAGCGTCGGGGACAGTCTTAGGGGCTACACCTTC. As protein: CSVGDSLRGYTF. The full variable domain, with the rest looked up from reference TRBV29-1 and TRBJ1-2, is SAVISQKPSRDICQRGTSLTIQCQVDSQVTMMFWYRQQPGQSLTLIATANQGSEATYESGFVIDKFPISRPNLTFSTLTVSNMSPEDSSIYLCSVGDSLRGYTFGSGTRLTVV.

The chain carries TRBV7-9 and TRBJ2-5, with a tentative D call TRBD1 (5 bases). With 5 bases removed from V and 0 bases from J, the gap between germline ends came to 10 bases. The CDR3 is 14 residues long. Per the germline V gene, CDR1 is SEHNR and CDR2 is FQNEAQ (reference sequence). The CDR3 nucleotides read TGTGCCAGCAGCGCGGACAAGTACCAAGAGACCCAGTACTTC. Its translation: CASSADKYQETQYF.

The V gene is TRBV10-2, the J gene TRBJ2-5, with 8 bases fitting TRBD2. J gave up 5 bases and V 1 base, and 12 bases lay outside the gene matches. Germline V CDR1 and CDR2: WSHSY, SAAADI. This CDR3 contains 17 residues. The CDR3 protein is CASSEFLSGGGSETQYF. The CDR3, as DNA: TGCGCCAGCAGTGAGTTTTTGAGCGGGGGCGGTTCGGAGACCCAGTACTTC.

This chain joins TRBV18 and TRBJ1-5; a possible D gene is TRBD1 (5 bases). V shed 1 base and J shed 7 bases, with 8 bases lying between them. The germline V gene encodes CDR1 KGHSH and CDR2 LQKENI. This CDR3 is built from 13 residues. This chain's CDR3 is CASSPQEGQPQHF. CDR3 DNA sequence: TGTGCCAGCTCACCACAGGAGGGGCAGCCCCAGCATTTT.

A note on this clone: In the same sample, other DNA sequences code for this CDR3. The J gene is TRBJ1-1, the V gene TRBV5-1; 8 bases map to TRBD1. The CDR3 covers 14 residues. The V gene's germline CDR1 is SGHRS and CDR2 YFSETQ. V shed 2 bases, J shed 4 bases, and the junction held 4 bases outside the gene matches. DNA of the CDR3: TGCGCCAGCAGCTTACAGGGGGTAGGCACTGAAGCTTTCTTT. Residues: CASSLQGVGTEAFF. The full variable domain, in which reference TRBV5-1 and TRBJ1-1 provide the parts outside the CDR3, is KAGVTQTPRYLIKTRGQQVTLSCSPISGHRSVSWYQQTPGQGLQFLFEYFSETQRNKGNFPGRFSGRQFSNSRSEMNVSTLELGDSALYLCASSLQGVGTEAFFGQGTRLTVV.

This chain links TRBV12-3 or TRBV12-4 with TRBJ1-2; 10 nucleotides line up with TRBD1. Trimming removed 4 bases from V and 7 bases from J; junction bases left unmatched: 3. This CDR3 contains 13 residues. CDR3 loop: CASSWDRGFGYTF. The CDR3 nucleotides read TGTGCCAGCAGTTGGGACAGGGGATTTGGCTACACCTTC.

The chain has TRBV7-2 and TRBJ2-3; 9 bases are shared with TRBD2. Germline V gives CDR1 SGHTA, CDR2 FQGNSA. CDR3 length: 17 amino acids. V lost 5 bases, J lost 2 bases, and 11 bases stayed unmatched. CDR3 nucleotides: TGTGCCAGCAGCCCACGGTTTGAGCGGGGGGCCACAGATACGCAGTATTTT. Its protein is CASSPRFERGATDTQYF.

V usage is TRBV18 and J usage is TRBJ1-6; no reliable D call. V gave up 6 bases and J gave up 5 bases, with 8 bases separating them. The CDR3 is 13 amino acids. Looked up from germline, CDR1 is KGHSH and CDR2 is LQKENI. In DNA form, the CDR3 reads TGTGCCAGCTCCCCGAACAATAATTCACCCCTCCACTTT. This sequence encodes CASSPNNNSPLHF.

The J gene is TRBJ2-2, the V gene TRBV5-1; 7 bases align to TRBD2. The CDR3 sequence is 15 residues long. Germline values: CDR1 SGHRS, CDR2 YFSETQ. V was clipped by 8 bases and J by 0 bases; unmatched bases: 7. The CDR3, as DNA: TGCGCCAGTAATCTAGCGGAAACGAACACCGGGGAGCTGTTTTTT. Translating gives CASNLAETNTGELFF.

For the CDR3, the DNA is TGTGCCAGCTCACCACCGGGGAGGGGCGAGGGTTCACCCCTCCACTTT. Encoded protein: CASSPPGRGEGSPLHF. The rearrangement uses TRBV18 and TRBJ1-6; D is possibly TRBD1 (5 bases). Trimming stripped 0 bases from V and 9 bases from J, with 15 bases between. The CDR3 contains 16 residues. In germline, CDR1 is KGHSH, CDR2 LQKENI.

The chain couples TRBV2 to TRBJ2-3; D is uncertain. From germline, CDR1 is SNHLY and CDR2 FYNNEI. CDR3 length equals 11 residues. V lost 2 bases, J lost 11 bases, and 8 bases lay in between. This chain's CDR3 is CASSELTMQYF. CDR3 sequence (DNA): TGTGCCAGCAGTGAACTGACAATGCAGTATTTT.

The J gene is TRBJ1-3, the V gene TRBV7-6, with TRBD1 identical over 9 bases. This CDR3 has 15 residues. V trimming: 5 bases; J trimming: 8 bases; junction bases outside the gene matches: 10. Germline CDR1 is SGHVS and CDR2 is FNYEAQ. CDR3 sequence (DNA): TGTGCCAGCAGCCCAACTCGAACAGGGGGCGACACCATATATTTT. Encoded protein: CASSPTRTGGDTIYF.

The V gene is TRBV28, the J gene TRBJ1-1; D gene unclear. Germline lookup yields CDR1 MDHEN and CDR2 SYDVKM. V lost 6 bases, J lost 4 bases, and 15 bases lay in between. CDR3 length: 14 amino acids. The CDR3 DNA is TGTGCCAGCAGACCTCAGGTTTTGGGCACTGAAGCTTTCTTT. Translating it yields CASRPQVLGTEAFF.

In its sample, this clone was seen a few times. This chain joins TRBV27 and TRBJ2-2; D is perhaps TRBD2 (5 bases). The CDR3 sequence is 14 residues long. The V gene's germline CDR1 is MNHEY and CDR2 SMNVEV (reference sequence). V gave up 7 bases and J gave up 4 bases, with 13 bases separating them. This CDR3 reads CASTFLGGTGELFF. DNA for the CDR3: TGTGCCAGCACATTCTTAGGAGGCACCGGGGAGCTGTTTTTT.

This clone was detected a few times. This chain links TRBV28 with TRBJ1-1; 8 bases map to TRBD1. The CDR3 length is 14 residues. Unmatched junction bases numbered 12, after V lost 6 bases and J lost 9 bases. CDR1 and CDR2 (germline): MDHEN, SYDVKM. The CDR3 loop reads CASSVPPGTGKAFF. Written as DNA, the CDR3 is TGTGCCAGCAGCGTCCCTCCTGGGACAGGTAAAGCTTTCTTT.

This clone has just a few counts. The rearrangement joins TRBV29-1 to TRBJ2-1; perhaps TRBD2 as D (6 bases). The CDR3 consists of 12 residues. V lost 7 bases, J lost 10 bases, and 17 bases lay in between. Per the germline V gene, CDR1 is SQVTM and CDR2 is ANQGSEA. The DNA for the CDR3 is TGCAGCGCTGGTCCCGGGGGAGGCGAGCAGTTCTTC. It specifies CSAGPGGGEQFF.

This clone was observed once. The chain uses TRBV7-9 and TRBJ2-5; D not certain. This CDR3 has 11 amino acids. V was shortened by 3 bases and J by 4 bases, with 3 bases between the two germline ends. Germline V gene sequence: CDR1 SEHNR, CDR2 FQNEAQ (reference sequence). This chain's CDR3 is CASSFRETQYF. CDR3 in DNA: TGTGCCAGCAGCTTCCGAGAGACCCAGTACTTC.

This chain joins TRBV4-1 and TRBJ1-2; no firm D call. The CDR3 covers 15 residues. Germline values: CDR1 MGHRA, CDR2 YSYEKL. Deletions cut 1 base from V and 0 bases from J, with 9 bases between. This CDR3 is CASSQVIAANYGYTF. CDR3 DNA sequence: TGCGCCAGCAGCCAAGTAATAGCAGCTAACTATGGCTACACCTTC.

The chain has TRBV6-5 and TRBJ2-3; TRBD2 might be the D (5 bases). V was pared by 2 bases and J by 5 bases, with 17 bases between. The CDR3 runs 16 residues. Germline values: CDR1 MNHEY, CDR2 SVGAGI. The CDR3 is CASSYGRASRGDTQYF. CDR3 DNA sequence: TGTGCCAGCAGTTACGGCCGGGCCTCCCGGGGAGATACGCAGTATTTT.

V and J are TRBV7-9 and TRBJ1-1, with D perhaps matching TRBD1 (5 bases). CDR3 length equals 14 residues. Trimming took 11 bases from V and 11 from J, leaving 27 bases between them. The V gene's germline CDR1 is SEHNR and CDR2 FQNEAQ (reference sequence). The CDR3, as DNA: TGTGCCGGGGCGTCAGGGCAGGGAGGAATCGGGGCTTTCTTT. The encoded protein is CAGASGQGGIGAFF.

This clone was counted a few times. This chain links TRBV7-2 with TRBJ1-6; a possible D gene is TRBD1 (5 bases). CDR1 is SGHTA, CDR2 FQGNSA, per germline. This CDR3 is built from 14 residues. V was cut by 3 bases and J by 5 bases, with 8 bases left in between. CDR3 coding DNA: TGTGCCAGCAGCTTCGCAGGGAATAATTCACCCCTCCACTTT. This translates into CASSFAGNNSPLHF.